The next 18 T cell receptor beta chains were all read from a single sample in a study of cytomegalovirus exposure and HLA in healthy donors. The PCR employed 60 Vbeta primers together with 13 Jbeta primers. Sequencing was performed with immunoSEQ multiplex PCR; in TCRdb, only in-frame clones are kept and a portion is missing. The sample records approximately 220,000 clones, about 80% being singletons. Sequences were obtained from PBMCs. The receptor source for this set is a middle-aged man in good health and CMV-seropositive.

V usage is TRBV11-2 and J usage is TRBJ2-1; TRBD1 matches at 7 bases. The CDR3 loop spans 17 amino acids. V lost 1 base to trimming and J lost 6 bases; unmatched junction nucleotides: 12. CDR1 and CDR2 from the germline V gene are SGHAT and FQNNGV. In DNA, the CDR3 is TGTGCCAGCAGCTTAGGACGGGGTAGGGGGCGCATCAATGAGCAGTTCTTC. Translation: CASSLGRGRGRINEQFF.

The CDR3 region is CASSFSSGRHGELFF. CDR3 DNA: TGTGCCAGCAGCTTTTCTAGCGGGAGGCACGGGGAGCTGTTTTTT. The gene calls are TRBV7-9 and TRBJ2-2; 11 positions agree with TRBD2. V lost 3 bases and J lost 7; bases outside the gene matches: 4. The CDR3 is 15 amino acids. Germline CDR1 reads SEHNR; CDR2 reads FQNEAQ (reference sequence).

The chain is built from TRBV7-8 and TRBJ2-5; 12 bases agree with TRBD2. J lost 4 bases, V lost 4 bases, and 10 bases had no gene match. Germline CDR1 reads SGHVS; CDR2 reads FQNEAQ. The CDR3 loop spans 17 amino acids. The CDR3 region has the DNA TGTGCCAGCAGCTCCCCCCTTGGACTAGCGGGATCAGAGACCCAGTACTTC. As protein: CASSSPLGLAGSETQYF.

The chain employs TRBV7-9 and TRBJ2-3, with D unresolved. The germline V gene has CDR1 SEHNR and CDR2 FQNEAQ (reference sequence). V lost 7 bases, J lost 5 bases, and 13 bases lay in between. The length of the CDR3 is 13 residues. CDR3 amino acids: CASTPAVGDTQYF. As DNA, the CDR3 is TGTGCCAGCACCCCCGCGGTCGGAGATACGCAGTATTTT.

This chain links TRBV23-1 with TRBJ2-7, with a weak D call TRBD1 (7 bases). TRBV23-1 is classed as an ORF, of uncertain function. V shed 8 bases and J shed 1 base, with 18 bases lying between them. The CDR3 is made up of 15 amino acids. CDR3 sequence (DNA): TGCGCCAGCGGAGACAGGGAGGAGAATTCCTACGAGCAGTACGTC. Its protein is CASGDREENSYEQYV.

The CDR3, as DNA: TGTGCCAGTAGTCCCCGGACAGGGGGCTACGAGCAGTACTTC. Translation gives CASSPRTGGYEQYF. The chain carries TRBV19 and TRBJ2-7, with TRBD1 identical over 10 bases. V lost 5 bases and J lost 3; bases outside the gene matches: 4. Looked up from germline, CDR1 is LNHDA and CDR2 is SQIVND (reference sequence). The CDR3 is 14 amino acids.

The chain has TRBV4-1 and TRBJ2-2; TRBD1 aligns across 8 bases. Germline-derived CDR1 and CDR2 are MGHRA and YSYEKL. CDR3 length equals 17 residues. The junction had 14 bases not matched to a gene; V was cut back by 4 bases and J by 7 bases. The CDR3 coding sequence is TGCGCCAGCAGCCGCCCGGCATCCGGACAGGGTAACGGGGAGCTGTTTTTT. Translated: CASSRPASGQGNGELFF.

V and J are TRBV7-9 and TRBJ1-2; TRBD1 matches at 7 bases. Germline CDR1 and CDR2: SEHNR and FQNEAQ (reference sequence). The CDR3 has 13 amino acids. The ends lost 5 bases at V and 6 bases at J; junction bases unmatched: 6. The CDR3 sequence: CASSKDRTDGYTF. The CDR3 DNA is TGTGCCAGCAGCAAGGACAGGACGGATGGCTACACCTTC.

The chain combines TRBV30 with TRBJ1-5; the match to TRBD1 covers 9 bases. The CDR3 contains 14 residues. V lost 2 bases, J lost 6 bases, and 5 bases stayed unmatched. In germline, CDR1 is GTSNPN, CDR2 SVGIG (reference sequence). The CDR3, as DNA: TGTGCCTGGAGTAGCACAGGGGGCAGTCAGCCCCAGCATTTT. Translated: CAWSSTGGSQPQHF.

The chain uses TRBV13 and TRBJ2-1; D perhaps matches TRBD1 (5 bases). V shed 1 base and J shed 6 bases, with 10 bases lying between them. The CDR3 contains 14 residues. Germline loops: CDR1 PRHDT, CDR2 FYEKMQ (reference sequence). DNA of the CDR3: TGTGCCAGCAGCTTAGTGGCGACAGTCAATGAGCAGTTCTTC. Protein: CASSLVATVNEQFF.

The table lists this clone with a few counts. The rearrangement joins TRBV9 to TRBJ2-7, with D possibly being TRBD1 (6 bases). Germline CDR1 is SGDLS and CDR2 is YYNGEE. This CDR3 contains 17 residues. V lost 3 bases and J lost 0, with 19 bases in between. The CDR3 protein is CASSAPRGSGTSYEQYF. CDR3 sequence (DNA): TGTGCCAGCAGCGCCCCGAGGGGGTCCGGGACCTCCTACGAGCAGTACTTC.

V and J are TRBV9 and TRBJ2-7; 7 positions match TRBD2. Trimming at V came to 4 bases and at J to 1 base, leaving 8 bases not matched to a gene. Germline V lookup: CDR1 SGDLS, CDR2 YYNGEE. The CDR3 is made up of 15 amino acids. The CDR3 sequence: CASSPTSGNSYEQYF. The DNA for the CDR3 is TGTGCCAGCAGCCCCACGAGCGGGAATTCCTACGAGCAGTACTTC.

This clone was found once. The gene calls are TRBV19 and TRBJ2-2, with TRBD1 matching 8 bases. V shed 7 bases, J shed 3 bases, and the junction held 10 bases outside the gene matches. The CDR3 consists of 16 residues. Germline V gene data show CDR1 as LNHDA and CDR2 as SQIVND (reference sequence). CDR3 sequence (DNA): TGTGCCAGTACTCATTCGGACAGGGTCCACACCGGGGAGCTGTTTTTT. Translation: CASTHSDRVHTGELFF. Full variable domain (missing parts from reference TRBV19 and TRBJ2-2): DGGITQSPKYLFRKEGQNVTLSCEQNLNHDAMYWYRQDPGQGLRLIYYSQIVNDFQKGDIAEGYSVSREKKESFPLTVTSAQKNPTAFYLCASTHSDRVHTGELFFGEGSRLTVL.

The rearrangement joins TRBV20-1 to TRBJ2-7; D is possibly TRBD2 (6 bases). CDR3 length: 11 residues. The germline V gene has CDR1 DFQATT and CDR2 SNEGSKA (reference sequence). The V end lost 6 bases, the J end lost 7 bases, and 13 bases lay between the germline ends. The CDR3 region has the DNA TGCAGTGCCTTTAGCGGAGGGGAGCAGTACTTC. The encoded protein is CSAFSGGEQYF.

The chain has TRBV7-8 and TRBJ2-5, with TRBD1 matching 8 bases. The CDR3 is made up of 13 amino acids. Germline assignment: CDR1 SGHVS and CDR2 FQNEAQ. Trimming removed 5 bases from V and 5 bases from J; junction bases left unmatched: 4. Here the CDR3 reads CASSIRGRETQYF. In DNA, the CDR3 is TGTGCCAGCAGCATCAGGGGGCGGGAGACCCAGTACTTC.

J is TRBJ1-4 and V is TRBV19; D unclear. The CDR3 runs 14 residues. V was shortened by 9 bases and J by 8 bases, with 19 bases between the two germline ends. The germline CDR1 and CDR2 sequences are LNHDA and SQIVND (reference sequence). In DNA form, the CDR3 reads TGTGCCAGCACTAGTACTCATGGTGGGGAAAAACTGTTTTTT. This encodes CASTSTHGGEKLFF.

A few counts support this clone. The rearrangement links TRBV5-3 to TRBJ1-5; TRBD1 is a possible D gene (6 bases). TRBV5-3 is filed as an ORF, its function uncertain. The CDR3 runs 14 residues. Trimming left V 5 bases short and J 4 bases short, with 13 bases between. Here the CDR3 DNA reads TGTGCCAGAAGAACCGGGACAAGAAATCAGCCCCAGCATTTT. It is translated as CARRTGTRNQPQHF.

The CDR3 DNA follows: TGTGCCAGCAGGGACAGAGGTCAATTCGAGCAGTACTTC. This translates into CASRDRGQFEQYF. V usage is TRBV27 and J usage is TRBJ2-7, with D perhaps TRBD1 (6 bases). CDR1 and CDR2 (germline): MNHEY, SMNVEV (reference sequence). This CDR3 is built from 13 residues. V dropped 6 bases and J dropped 6 bases, with 15 bases sitting between them.